Listed below are T cell receptor beta chains from one sample, sequenced in a study of regulatory T cells in long-lasting Graves disease. TCRdb reprocessed the multiplex PCR reads with MiXCR, giving one entry per CDR3 protein. The sample consists of around 420,000 distinct CDR3 sequences, approximately 15% of them appearing once. The data also belong to a second study, concerning T cells in Graves' hyperthyroidism and ophthalmopathy.

The sequencing here drew on peripheral blood mononuclear cells (PBMCs), taken at new diagnosis, from a patient treated with antithyroid drugs. The receptors shown here come from a middle-aged woman with Graves disease. Both conserved end residues are trimmed from each CDR3. Clone size is not always given. Where it is, it says once, few, many or a class for expanded clones.

11,many,TRBJ1-1,TRBV30,AWSVLQNTEAF
14,NA,TRBJ2-2,TRBV4-1,ASSQELATNTGELF
13,NA,TRBJ1-5,TRBV18,ASSSLMGSDQPQH
12,many,TRBJ2-7,TRBV28,ASNRRDRGYEQY
12,many,TRBJ1-1,TRBV18,ASSPRGPGREAF
16,few,TRBJ2-2,TRBV3-1,ASSQLTVGDPYGAELF
12,NA,TRBJ2-1,TRBV5-6,ASSFVAEHNEQF
13,few,TRBJ2-7,TRBV5-6,ASSSNYRGSYEQY
10,many,TRBJ2-7,TRBV30,AWSRSFYEQY
10,many,TRBJ1-2,TRBV11-2,ASSPQGYGYT
13,many,TRBJ1-2,TRBV18,ASSAGTGLNYGYT
14,many,TRBJ2-3,TRBV10-3,AISQSGGRGTDTQY
12,many,TRBJ2-5,TRBV20-1,SARSSSGRETQY
14,NA,TRBJ1-6,TRBV20-1,SAPLSATGPNSPLH
11,many,TRBJ2-5,TRBV7-8,ASSHVPGETQY
13,NA,TRBJ2-1,TRBV19,ASSIGRQGINEQF
14,many,TRBJ2-3,TRBV3-1,ASSHLTTGGTDTQY
13,many,TRBJ2-1,TRBV12-3/TRBV12-4,ASSPGTFWAYEQF
12,NA,TRBJ2-7,TRBV20-1,SASEQRGPYEQY
11,many,NA,TRBV27,ASSWLGRETQY
14,few,TRBJ2-1,TRBV24-1,ATSDFASERYNEQF
15,many,TRBJ1-1,TRBV27,ASSLSPGQGGDTEAF